This is a list of T cell receptor beta chains from one sample in a study of cytomegalovirus exposure and HLA in healthy donors. The data were produced by immunoSEQ multiplex PCR, yet TCRdb's version contains in-frame clones alone and is incomplete. The table includes more than 100,000 clones, around 80% detected once. Sequencing was performed on PBMCs. The receptors shown here come from a female donor in good health and CMV-seropositive. Each CDR3 is given with its conserved first and last residue. The order of the fields is D gene, clone size, J gene, V gene, CDR3 length, CDR3 DNA, CDR3 protein. A D gene is named only where the DNA matches it firmly. Clone size is stated in some rows and not others, as once, few, many or a class when expanded.

d_call: NA
clone_size: NA
j_call: TRBJ2-1
v_call: TRBV11-3
cdr3_length: 14
cdr3_nt: TGTGCCAGCAGCTTAGCCAGGGGAAGCGATGAGCAGTTCTTC
cdr3_aa: CASSLARGSDEQFF

d_call: NA
clone_size: NA
j_call: TRBJ2-5
v_call: TRBV9
cdr3_length: 14
cdr3_nt: TGTGCCAGCAGCGAAACTAACGGGGGAGAGACCCAGTACTTC
cdr3_aa: CASSETNGGETQYF

d_call: NA
clone_size: NA
j_call: TRBJ1-4
v_call: TRBV19
cdr3_length: 15
cdr3_nt: TGTGCCAGTAGTATTCGTGGGCCCGGTGGTGAAAAACTGTTTTTT
cdr3_aa: CASSIRGPGGEKLFF

d_call: TRBD1
clone_size: NA
j_call: TRBJ2-1
v_call: TRBV7-7
cdr3_length: 15
cdr3_nt: TGTGCCAGCAGCTTGGGGACAGGGGAGGGAAATGAGCAGTTCTTC
cdr3_aa: CASSLGTGEGNEQFF

d_call: TRBD1
clone_size: NA
j_call: TRBJ1-2
v_call: TRBV6-5
cdr3_length: 14
cdr3_nt: TGTGCCAGCAGTCAACCTAGGACAGGGAATGGCTACACCTTC
cdr3_aa: CASSQPRTGNGYTF

d_call: TRBD1
clone_size: NA
j_call: TRBJ2-2
v_call: TRBV5-6
cdr3_length: 17
cdr3_nt: TGTGCCAGCAGCTCGTCGAGAGGACAGGGTTGGACCGGGGAGCTGTTTTTT
cdr3_aa: CASSSSRGQGWTGELFF

d_call: NA
clone_size: NA
j_call: TRBJ2-7
v_call: TRBV6-1
cdr3_length: 15
cdr3_nt: TGTGCCAGCAGTGCCCCTCTAGCGAACTCCTACGAGCAGTACTTC
cdr3_aa: CASSAPLANSYEQYF

d_call: TRBD2
clone_size: few
j_call: TRBJ2-3
v_call: TRBV5-6
cdr3_length: 14
cdr3_nt: TGTGCCAGCAGCCTTGGACTAGCGGCGGATACGCAGTATTTT
cdr3_aa: CASSLGLAADTQYF

d_call: NA
clone_size: NA
j_call: TRBJ1-1
v_call: TRBV29-1
cdr3_length: 14
cdr3_nt: TGCAGCGTAGATACAGGCCGGGGGTACACTGAAGCTTTCTTT
cdr3_aa: CSVDTGRGYTEAFF

d_call: NA
clone_size: NA
j_call: TRBJ1-1
v_call: TRBV6-5
cdr3_length: 14
cdr3_nt: TGTGCCAGCAGTTACAGACAGCCGAACACTGAAGCTTTCTTT
cdr3_aa: CASSYRQPNTEAFF

d_call: NA
clone_size: once
j_call: TRBJ2-7
v_call: TRBV11-2
cdr3_length: 16
cdr3_nt: TGTGCCAGCAGCTTAGGTCAGGTAGCGCTTACCTACGAGCAGTACTTC
cdr3_aa: CASSLGQVALTYEQYF

d_call: NA
clone_size: NA
j_call: TRBJ1-2
v_call: TRBV28
cdr3_length: 11
cdr3_nt: TGTGCCAGCAACCCGGGGGATGGCTACACCTTC
cdr3_aa: CASNPGDGYTF

d_call: TRBD1
clone_size: NA
j_call: TRBJ2-5
v_call: TRBV25-1
cdr3_length: 14
cdr3_nt: TGTGCCAGCAGTGAATTCGGGACAGAGGAGACCCAGTACTTC
cdr3_aa: CASSEFGTEETQYF

d_call: NA
clone_size: few
j_call: TRBJ2-7
v_call: TRBV28
cdr3_length: 14
cdr3_nt: TGTGCCAGCAGTTATCTACAGGGTACCTACGAGCAGTACTTC
cdr3_aa: CASSYLQGTYEQYF

d_call: NA
clone_size: NA
j_call: TRBJ2-5
v_call: TRBV11-1
cdr3_length: 14
cdr3_nt: TGTGCCAGCAGCTTAAGAGCTACGTTCGGGACCCAGTACTTC
cdr3_aa: CASSLRATFGTQYF